These T cell receptor beta chains were read from a single sample in a study of blood T cell repertoires in COVID-19. TCRdb's table, derived via immunoSEQ multiplex PCR, lists solely in-frame clones and lacks some. The table lists approximately 300,000 clones, 70% to 90% of them singletons. Source material: PBMCs or T cells enriched from blood (not recorded which). The source of these receptors is a woman under 30 who had recovered from COVID-19. Both conserved end residues are part of each CDR3. The order of the fields is J gene, D gene, V gene, clone size, CDR3 DNA, CDR3 protein. D genes are given only for firm matches. Expanded clones get a size class; other rows say once, few or many, or leave the size out.

TRBJ2-7 | NA | TRBV11-2 | NA | TGTGCCAGCAGCTTAGATCCCCCTTCCTACGAGCAGTACTTC | CASSLDPPSYEQYF
TRBJ2-1 | TRBD2 | TRBV18 | NA | TGTGCCAGCTCACCAATCAGCGGGAGTAGCGATGAGCAGTTCTTC | CASSPISGSSDEQFF
TRBJ2-7 | NA | TRBV2 | NA | TGTGCCAGCAGTGAACCCTCGTTTATGTACTTC | CASSEPSFMYF
TRBJ1-5 | NA | TRBV6-5 | NA | TGTGCCAGCTCGGCAGGGGCTTATAGCAATCAGCCCCAGCATTTT | CASSAGAYSNQPQHF
TRBJ2-5 | TRBD1 | TRBV5-1 | NA | TGCGCCAGCAGCAGCTCCGGGACAGGGGGAGAGACCCAGTACTTC | CASSSSGTGGETQYF
TRBJ1-1 | NA | TRBV30 | NA | TGTGCCTGGAGTGTACTAGGACGGAAGAACACTGAAGCTTTCTTT | CAWSVLGRKNTEAFF
TRBJ1-1 | NA | TRBV29-1 | NA | TGCAGCGTTGTCTCCGGGAGCACTGAAGCTTTCTTT | CSVVSGSTEAFF
TRBJ1-1 | TRBD1 | TRBV3-1/TRBV3-2 | NA | TGTGCCAGCAGCCTCGGGACAGGGGGCACTGAAGCTTTCTTT | CASSLGTGGTEAFF
TRBJ1-3 | TRBD1 | TRBV30 | NA | TGTGCCTGGGACAGGGGGGGTTCTGGAAACACCATATATTTT | CAWDRGGSGNTIYF
TRBJ1-3 | NA | TRBV21-1 | NA | TGTGCCAGCAGCAAAAAAGCCGGACAGGGATCCGTACGATTGATGGTGGGAAACACCATATATTTT | CASSKKAGQGSVRLMVGNTIYF
TRBJ1-1 | TRBD1 | TRBV30 | NA | TGTGCCTGGGCGACAGGGGGAGGCACTGAAGCTTTCTTT | CAWATGGGTEAFF
TRBJ1-1 | NA | TRBV24-1 | NA | TGTGCCACCAGTGAGGGGCACCTTCGGGAAGCTTTCTTT | CATSEGHLREAFF
TRBJ2-3 | NA | TRBV25-1 | NA | TGTGCCAGCCAGTTGGAGAATACGCAGTATTTT | CASQLENTQYF
TRBJ2-3 | NA | TRBV4-1 | NA | TGCGCCAGCAGCCAAGAATTCGGGGATACGCAGTATTTT | CASSQEFGDTQYF
TRBJ1-3 | TRBD1 | TRBV5-1 | once | TGCGCCAGCAGCTCGACAGGGGATGGAAACACCATATATTTT | CASSSTGDGNTIYF
TRBJ2-7 | NA | TRBV30 | NA | TGTGCCTGTTTACGGGACAACCGGTACGAGCAGTACTTC | CACLRDNRYEQYF
TRBJ2-7 | TRBD2 | TRBV4-1 | NA | TGCGCCAGCAGCCGTAGCGGGCCTCCCTACGAGCAGTACTTC | CASSRSGPPYEQYF
TRBJ1-1 | NA | TRBV4-1 | NA | TGCGCCAGCAGCCAAGATCTTCGCTTCGGCACTGAAGCTTTCTTT | CASSQDLRFGTEAFF
TRBJ1-1 | NA | TRBV20-1 | NA | TGCAGTGCACGGGGAGACACTGAAGCTTTCTTT | CSARGDTEAFF
TRBJ2-1 | TRBD2 | TRBV5-1 | once | TGCGCCAGCAGATCGTCACTAGCGGGAGCAAATGAGCAGTTCTTC | CASRSSLAGANEQFF
TRBJ1-1 | TRBD1 | TRBV5-4 | NA | TGTGCCAGCAGCTTGGCCGTCGGGGACAGACGATTAGCTGAAGCTTTCTTT | CASSLAVGDRRLAEAFF
TRBJ2-2 | NA | TRBV10-3 | NA | TGTGCCATCAGGGGAGGGGGGAACACCGGGGAGCTGTTTTTT | CAIRGGGNTGELFF
TRBJ2-5 | NA | TRBV3-1/TRBV3-2 | NA | TGTGCCAGCACCCTACGGGGAGCTTGGGAGACCCAGTACTTC | CASTLRGAWETQYF
TRBJ1-6 | NA | TRBV2 | NA | TGTGCCACCATCAGGGAATCTGGCTCCTATAATTCACCCCTCCACTTT | CATIRESGSYNSPLHF
TRBJ2-4 | TRBD1 | TRBV2 | once | TGTGCCAGAGGGACAGAATTAGCCAAAAACATTCAGTACTTC | CARGTELAKNIQYF
TRBJ2-7 | TRBD1 | TRBV5-4 | few | TGTGCCAGCAGCCCCCGGGACAGGGGCGAGCAGTACTTC | CASSPRDRGEQYF
TRBJ2-5 | TRBD1 | TRBV5-4 | NA | TGTGCCAGCAGCTTGGGACAGGGCCTAGAGACCCAGTACTTC | CASSLGQGLETQYF
TRBJ1-2 | TRBD1 | TRBV3-1/TRBV3-2 | NA | TGTGCCAGCAGCCCGGGACAGGGCTATGGCTACACCTTC | CASSPGQGYGYTF
TRBJ2-7 | NA | TRBV5-1 | NA | TGCGCCAGCAGCATAGGGGACTCCTACGAGCAGTACTTC | CASSIGDSYEQYF
TRBJ1-1 | NA | TRBV7-8 | many | TGTGCCAGCAGCTTGCGGGGAGTGAACACTGAAGCTTTCTTT | CASSLRGVNTEAFF
TRBJ2-7 | NA | TRBV4-1 | NA | TGCGCCAGCAGCCCCTTAGGGGGGGGGTCCTACGAGCAGTACTTC | CASSPLGGGSYEQYF
TRBJ1-3 | TRBD1 | TRBV6-5 | once | TGTGCCAGCAGGGCGACAGGGGATTACACCATATATTTT | CASRATGDYTIYF
TRBJ1-2 | NA | TRBV20-1 | NA | TGCAGTGCTAGTAAAGGGTCGCAGGGAGGTACAGGTGGCTACACCTTC | CSASKGSQGGTGGYTF
TRBJ2-3 | NA | TRBV19 | NA | TGTGCCAGTAGTGCGAACACAGATACGCAGTATTTT | CASSANTDTQYF
TRBJ1-5 | NA | TRBV6-5 | NA | TGTGCCAGCAGGAGAGGACTGCAAAGCAATCAGCCCCAGCATTTT | CASRRGLQSNQPQHF
TRBJ2-2 | TRBD1 | TRBV7-9 | NA | TGTGCCAGCAGTTCGACAGGGGGCCTCACCGGGGAGCTGTTTTTT | CASSSTGGLTGELFF
TRBJ2-2 | NA | TRBV11-3 | NA | TGTGCCAGCAGCCCGACATCGAACACCGGGGAGCTGTTTTTT | CASSPTSNTGELFF
TRBJ2-6 | NA | TRBV2 | NA | TGTGCCTCCAACTCTGGGGCCAACGTCCTGACTTTC | CASNSGANVLTF
TRBJ2-1 | NA | TRBV10-3 | NA | TGTGCCATCAGTGAGTCGCCCCCGCGGGCCGAGCAGTTCTTC | CAISESPPRAEQFF
TRBJ2-4 | NA | TRBV5-1 | once | TGCGCCAGCAGCCCGCCTGCCGTGGGAGCCACCAAAAACATTCAGTACTTC | CASSPPAVGATKNIQYF
TRBJ2-5 | NA | TRBV5-1 | NA | TGCGCCAGCAGCGATCCCTCAGGGGCAGAGACCCAGTACTTC | CASSDPSGAETQYF
TRBJ1-2 | TRBD1 | TRBV30 | NA | TGTGCCTGGGCCACACAGGGGATCTATGGCTACACCTTC | CAWATQGIYGYTF
TRBJ2-7 | NA | TRBV7-2 | NA | TGTGCCAGCAGCTTAGATACCTACGAGCAGTACTTC | CASSLDTYEQYF
TRBJ2-5 | TRBD2 | TRBV12-3/TRBV12-4 | NA | TGTGTATCAGGGAGGGAAGGGGAGACCCAGTACTTC | CVSGREGETQYF
TRBJ1-4 | NA | TRBV7-8 | once | TGTGCCAGCGCCCGGAGTGGCACTAATGAAAAACTGTTTTTT | CASARSGTNEKLFF
TRBJ2-7 | TRBD2 | TRBV28 | NA | TGTGCCAGCAGTTTAAAGCTAGCGGGAGTTCTTCGGTACGAGCAGTACTTC | CASSLKLAGVLRYEQYF
TRBJ1-2 | TRBD1 | TRBV6-5 | NA | TGTGCCAGCAGAAAGACAGGGTCGAACTATGGCTACACCTTC | CASRKTGSNYGYTF
TRBJ1-5 | NA | TRBV27 | NA | TGTGCCAGCAGTTTATTTCGTCCCCAGCCCCAGCATTTT | CASSLFRPQPQHF
TRBJ2-2 | TRBD2 | TRBV30 | NA | TGTGCCTGGAGGAACGGACTAGCGGGAGCCGCGAACACCGGGGAGCTGTTTTTT | CAWRNGLAGAANTGELFF
TRBJ1-1 | TRBD1 | TRBV7-9 | NA | TGTGCCAGCAGCGGCGGGACAGGGTACACTGAAGCTTTCTTT | CASSGGTGYTEAFF
TRBJ1-1 | NA | TRBV21-1 | NA | TGTGCCAGCAGCAAAATGGCAGGGGGCGGGGGCACTGAAGCTTTCTTT | CASSKMAGGGGTEAFF
TRBJ1-1 | NA | TRBV5-1 | NA | TGCGCCAGCAGACCAGGGGAATTCACTGAAGCTTTCTTT | CASRPGEFTEAFF
TRBJ1-5 | TRBD1 | TRBV30 | few | TGTGCCTGGACAGGGGGCGGCAATCAGCCCCAGCATTTT | CAWTGGGNQPQHF
TRBJ1-1 | TRBD1 | TRBV3-1/TRBV3-2 | NA | TGTGCCAGCAGCCAAGGACAGGGATACACTGAAGCTTTCTTT | CASSQGQGYTEAFF
TRBJ2-7 | TRBD2 | TRBV19 | NA | TGTGCCAGTAGTCCCCTGGGGACTAGCGGGAGTTACGAGCAGTACTTC | CASSPLGTSGSYEQYF
TRBJ1-1 | NA | TRBV11-3 | NA | TGTGCCAGCAGCCCTAGCGGGGGACGGGAAGCTTTCTTT | CASSPSGGREAFF
TRBJ1-2 | NA | TRBV29-1 | NA | TGCAGCGTTGTTGCGGCCTTTGGCTATGGCTACACCTTC | CSVVAAFGYGYTF
TRBJ2-7 | NA | TRBV4-1 | NA | TGCGCCAGCAGGCGTGGGCTAGCAGAATACGAGCAGTACTTC | CASRRGLAEYEQYF
TRBJ2-7 | NA | TRBV27 | NA | TGTGCCAGCAGTACCAATTACCCGGGGGAGCAGTACTTC | CASSTNYPGEQYF
TRBJ2-1 | TRBD2 | TRBV3-1/TRBV3-2 | NA | TGTGCCAGCAGCCAAGGGTTAGCGGGGGACGGCGTGAATGAGCAGTTCTTC | CASSQGLAGDGVNEQFF